These 31 T cell receptor beta chains were all obtained from the same sample, sequenced in a study of tumor and adjacent non-tumor tissue in lung cancer. The library came from three nested PCR rounds adapted from ARM-PCR protocols. MiXCR, run by TCRdb on the multiplex PCR reads, gives a single entry per CDR3 protein. The table lists about 75,000 distinct CDR3 sequences, roughly 70% of them singletons. This sample's RNA came from whole unsorted tissue. Distant lung tissue was collected more than 3 cm away from the tumor edge. The sequencing input was distant non-tumor lung tissue. Receptor source: a woman between 50 and 59 years old with non-small cell lung cancer.

This chain uses TRBV11-1 with TRBJ1-1; D unresolved. CDR3 length equals 14 residues. Germline loops: CDR1 SGHAT, CDR2 FQDESV (reference sequence). Trimming took off 8 bases at V and 0 bases at J, with 13 bases between the two ends. The CDR3 region is CASGLGLVNTEAFF. As DNA, the CDR3 is TGTGCCAGCGGTCTTGGACTGGTGAACACTGAAGCTTTCTTT. The complete variable domain, with remaining parts taken from reference TRBV11-1 and TRBJ1-1, reads EAEVAQSPRYKITEKSQAVAFWCDPISGHATLYWYRQILGQGPELLVQFQDESVVDDSQLPKDRFSAERLKGVDSTLKIQPAELGDSAMYLCASGLGLVNTEAFFGQGTRLTVV.

This clonotype was counted once. A junction end diverges from the germline sequence, so it may reflect a read error. The V gene is TRBV5-1, the J gene TRBJ2-2; 9 nucleotides match TRBD2. CDR1 and CDR2 (germline): SGHRS, YFSETQ. CDR3 length: 15 amino acids. CDR3 DNA: TGCGCCAGCAGCCCAATAGCGGGAGCTACCGGGGAGCTGTATTTT. Its translation is CASSPIAGATGELYF.

Concerning this clonotype itself: One junction end disagrees with the germline gene, perhaps due to a read error. The chain joins TRBV6-5 to TRBJ2-7; possibly TRBD1 for D (5 bases). CDR1 is MNHEY, CDR2 SVGAGI, per germline. The CDR3 runs to 15 residues. CDR3 in amino acids: CATSTGHGSIHEQYF. CDR3 coding DNA: TGTGCCACCAGTACCGGACACGGAAGTATCCACGAGCAGTACTTC.

On this clonotype: A read error may be the cause here, since a much bigger clone is one base away. The genes are TRBV6-5 and TRBJ2-3; TRBD2 matches at 7 bases. Germline CDR1 MNHEY, CDR2 SVGAGI. The CDR3 spans 12 residues. CDR3 sequence reads: CVSGAGTDTQYF. CDR3 nucleotide sequence: TGTGTCAGCGGGGCAGGCACAGATACGCAGTATTTT.

In regard to this clonotype: Germline is not matched at one junction end, which may reflect a read error. DNA of the CDR3: TGCTCCAGCAGCCAAAACCGGGACAATAATCAGCCCCTGCATTTT. Protein product: CSSSQNRDNNQPLHF. The chain combines TRBV4-1 with TRBJ1-5; weak D call: TRBD1 (6 bases). Germline V CDR1 and CDR2: MGHRA, YSYEKL. This CDR3 contains 15 residues.

A remark on this clonotype: An end of the junction does not agree with germline; a read error may underlie this. V and J are TRBV20-1 and TRBJ2-5, with no clear D. This CDR3 has 13 amino acids. Germline CDR1 DFQATT, CDR2 SNEGSKA (reference sequence). The CDR3 loop is CSARRWVGKTQYF. CDR3 coding DNA: TGTAGTGCTAGACGGTGGGTCGGAAAGACCCAGTACTTC.

A word on this clonotype: The junction does not match germline at one end; this may be a read error. V is TRBV20-1 and J is TRBJ1-2; a weak D match, TRBD1 (5 bases). This CDR3 contains 15 residues. Per the germline V gene, CDR1 is DFQATT and CDR2 is SNEGSKA (reference sequence). For the CDR3, the DNA is TGCAGTGATAGTGGAGGGGCGCTAAATAACTGTGGCTACACCTTC. This gives the protein CSDSGGALNNCGYTF.

J is TRBJ2-1 and V is TRBV5-1, with 8 bases aligning to TRBD1. The V gene's germline CDR1 is SGHRS and CDR2 YFSETQ. The J segment lost 4 bases and the V segment lost 3 bases, leaving 3 bases of the junction unmatched. The CDR3 length is 14 residues. The DNA for the CDR3 is TGCGCCAGCAGCTGGGGGACAGGATACAATGAGCAGTTCTTC. It codes for CASSWGTGYNEQFF.

Notes on this clonotype: The CDR3 ends on some other residue instead of the conserved phenylalanine or tryptophan, so this is likely a read error. This chain joins TRBV11-2 and TRBJ2-3; D is unclear. This CDR3 contains 15 residues. Germline CDR1 SGHAT, CDR2 FQNNGV. CDR3 sequence reads: CASSFFGQGTDMQYL. The CDR3 DNA follows: TGTGCCAGCAGCTTTTTCGGCCAAGGCACAGATATGCAGTATCTT.

The table lists this clonotype with a count of one. This may arise from a read error, as a much more abundant clone is one base away. This rearrangement joins TRBV10-3 to TRBJ2-1; possible D gene TRBD1, 6 bases. There are 13 residues in the CDR3. The germline V and J ends were trimmed by 2 bases and 10 bases, with 12 bases remaining between them. The germline V gene encodes CDR1 ENHRY and CDR2 SYGVKD. Written as DNA, the CDR3 is TGTGCCATCAGTGAGGCCAAGGGGGAAGAGCAGTTCTTC. The encoded protein is CAISEAKGEEQFF.

In the case of this clonotype: A clone one base away is much larger, so this may be a read error. The chain combines TRBV12-3 or TRBV12-4 with TRBJ2-1, with a possible D match to TRBD2 (6 bases). With 6 bases removed from V and 11 bases from J, the gap between germline ends came to 14 bases. There are 12 residues in the CDR3. CDR3 bases: TGTGCCAGCAGGGTAGGGAGGAATAAGCAGTTCTTC. This codes for CASRVGRNKQFF.

The J gene is TRBJ2-7, the V gene TRBV11-2; the match to TRBD2 covers 8 bases. The ends lost 6 bases at V and 4 bases at J; junction bases unmatched: 17. Per germline, CDR1 SGHAT and CDR2 FQNNGV. The CDR3 contains 17 residues. CDR3 nucleotides: TGTGCCAGCAGTTCCCACGGACTAGCAGATGGATTTTACGAGCAGTACTTC. Translation gives CASSSHGLADGFYEQYF.

This clonotype has only a few counts. The V and J genes are TRBV28 and TRBJ2-7; TRBD1 aligns across 9 bases. Germline CDR1 and CDR2: MDHEN and SYDVKM. This CDR3 region has 14 residues. After removal of 4 bases from V and 4 bases from J, the junction contained 5 bases not matched to a gene. This CDR3 is CASSWDRESYEQYF. The CDR3 DNA reads as TGTGCCAGCAGTTGGGACAGGGAAAGTTACGAGCAGTACTTC. Filled out from reference TRBV28 and TRBJ2-7, the complete variable domain reads DVKVTQSSRYLVKRTGEKVFLECVQDMDHENMFWYRQDPGLGLRLIYFSYDVKMKEKGDIPEGYSVSREKKERFSLILESASTNQTSMYLCASSWDRESYEQYFGPGTRLTVT.

This clonotype was counted ten times or more. The gene calls are TRBV6-6 and TRBJ1-6, with a weak D call TRBD1 (6 bases). Germline V gene data show CDR1 as MNHNY and CDR2 as SVGAGI (reference sequence). CDR3 length: 16 amino acids. Trimming pared 6 bases from V and 0 bases from J, leaving 12 bases between. The CDR3 coding sequence is TGTGCCAGCAGACCAGGGGCGAGCTCCTATAATTCACCCCTCCACTTT. This sequence encodes CASRPGASSYNSPLHF.

Notes on this clonotype: An end of the junction does not agree with germline; a read error may underlie this. The chain uses TRBV7-9 and TRBJ2-4; TRBD2 aligns across 13 bases. Germline lookup yields CDR1 SEHNR and CDR2 FQNEAQ (reference sequence). The CDR3 loop spans 15 amino acids. The DNA for the CDR3 is TGTGCCAGCAGCCCCCCGGGACTAGCGGGAAACATTCACTACTTC. It encodes CASSPPGLAGNIHYF.

This clonotype was detected a few times. A read error may explain this, as a much larger clone is one base away. This chain uses TRBV30 with TRBJ2-2, with TRBD1 identical over 11 bases. Germline V gene data show CDR1 as GTSNPN and CDR2 as SVGIG (reference sequence). V shed 5 bases and J 5 bases; nucleotides not matched to a gene: 7. This CDR3 is built from 15 residues. The CDR3 here is CAWVIGTGGTGELFF. Written as DNA, the CDR3 is TGTGCCTGGGTAATCGGGACAGGGGGGACCGGGGAGCTGTTTTTT. The whole variable domain, filled in from reference TRBV30 and TRBJ2-2, reads SQTIHQWPATLVQPVGSPLSLECTVEGTSNPNLYWYRQAAGRGLQLLFYSVGIGQISSEVPQNLSASRPQDRQFILSSKKLLLSDSGFYLCAWVIGTGGTGELFFGEGSRLTVL.

Notes on this clonotype: An end of the junction differs from the germline gene, which may be a read error. The V and J genes are TRBV11-2 and TRBJ2-7, with 8 nucleotides matching TRBD2. Germline CDR1 is SGHAT and CDR2 is FQNNGV. This CDR3 comprises 15 residues. CDR3 sequence reads: CVSNHQTSGSYEQYF. CDR3 in DNA: TGTGTCAGCAACCATCAAACTAGCGGTTCCTACGAGCAGTACTTC.

This clonotype was detected ten times or more. This chain links TRBV12-3 or TRBV12-4 with TRBJ2-2; TRBD2 matches 14 bases. The ends lost 6 bases at V and 6 bases at J; junction bases unmatched: 3. The CDR3 length is 15 residues. The CDR3 DNA is TGTGCCAGCAGAGGACTAGCGGGAGGAGCCGGGGAGCTGTTTTTT. Protein: CASRGLAGGAGELFF.

This clonotype was seen only once. A much larger clone is a single base away; this may be a read error. The chain couples TRBV12-3 or TRBV12-4 to TRBJ2-7, with D perhaps matching TRBD2 (6 bases). This CDR3 has 13 amino acids. Trimming took off 6 bases at V and 3 bases at J, with 12 bases between the two ends. DNA for the CDR3: TGTGCCAGCAGCTCGGGAGTTATCTACGAGCAGTACTTC. It encodes CASSSGVIYEQYF.

The gene calls are TRBV6-5 and TRBJ2-1, with 9 bases matching TRBD2. CDR1 and CDR2 from the germline V gene are MNHEY and SVGAGI. The junction had 12 bases not matched to a gene; V was cut back by 6 bases and J by 9 bases. The CDR3 loop spans 15 amino acids. The CDR3 sequence is CASRIWSSGAGEQFF. CDR3 DNA: TGTGCCAGCAGAATCTGGTCTAGCGGGGCGGGTGAGCAGTTCTTC.

Comment on this clonotype: Without the conserved terminal phenylalanine or tryptophan, this CDR3 likely stems from a read error. The rearrangement uses TRBV20-1 and TRBJ2-1; 9 bases agree with TRBD2. This CDR3 is 14 amino acids long. J gave up 6 bases and V 4 bases, and 7 bases lay outside the gene matches. The V gene's germline CDR1 is DFQATT and CDR2 SNEGSKA (reference sequence). The CDR3 here is CSAMGGREINEQFS. In nucleotides, the CDR3 is TGCAGTGCTATGGGCGGGAGGGAGATCAATGAGCAGTTCTCC.

A word on this clonotype: The junction departs from the called germline gene at one end, perhaps through a read error. In nucleotides, the CDR3 is TGCCGTGCTAGACAGACTAGCGGGACAGACACCGGGGAGTTGTTTTTT. It encodes CRARQTSGTDTGELFF. This sequence joins TRBV20-1 and TRBJ2-2; TRBD2 matches at 11 bases. CDR1 and CDR2 (germline): DFQATT, SNEGSKA (reference sequence). The CDR3 runs to 16 residues.

The chain combines TRBV10-3 with TRBJ2-1; 10 nucleotides align to TRBD2. CDR3 length equals 16 residues. V lost 4 bases and J lost 13; bases outside the gene matches: 16. In germline, CDR1 is ENHRY, CDR2 SYGVKD. CDR3 residues: CAISGSSGRRNNGQFF. The CDR3 coding sequence is TGTGCCATCAGTGGCTCTAGCGGGAGACGCAACAATGGACAGTTCTTC.

This clonotype has more than one count but fewer than ten. The chain links TRBV7-8 to TRBJ2-7; 12 nucleotides align to TRBD2. V trimming: 5 bases; J trimming: 0 bases; junction bases outside the gene matches: 11. This CDR3 spans 18 amino acids. Germline-derived CDR1 and CDR2 are SGHVS and FQNEAQ. The CDR3 reads CASSPGLAGIPGSYEQYF. In DNA form, the CDR3 reads TGTGCCAGCAGCCCAGGACTAGCGGGAATCCCCGGCTCCTACGAGCAGTACTTC.

To note about this clonotype: This may be a read error, as it is one base from a much larger clone. The chain is built from TRBV29-1 and TRBJ1-5; no firm D call. The CDR3 runs 15 residues. Germline assignment: CDR1 SQVTM and CDR2 ANQGSEA. Deletions cut 6 bases from V and 5 bases from J, with 20 bases between. The DNA for the CDR3 is TGCAGCGTCCAAATAACCGGGATAGGGCATCAGCCCCAGCATTTT. Translated: CSVQITGIGHQPQHF.

Turning to this clonotype: A much more abundant neighbour one base away suggests this may be a read error. This rearrangement joins TRBV30 to TRBJ2-3; perhaps TRBD1 as D (6 bases). Germline assignment: CDR1 GTSNPN and CDR2 SVGIG (reference sequence). The CDR3 is 13 amino acids. The CDR3 nucleotides read TGTGGCTGGTCCTCGGGACACACAGATACGCAGTATTTT. This translates into CGWSSGHTDTQYF.

In this sample, this clonotype turned up a few times. This sequence may be a read error, since a much larger clone differs from it by one base. The J gene is TRBJ2-7, the V gene TRBV5-4; TRBD1 matches at 10 bases. The V gene's germline CDR1 is SGHNT and CDR2 YYREEE (reference sequence). Trimming at V came to 2 bases and at J to 4 bases, leaving 6 bases not matched to a gene. This CDR3 region has 15 residues. CDR3 nucleotide sequence: TGTGCCAGCAGCTTAACGACAGGGGGCGTGTACGAGCAGTACTTC. Its translation is CASSLTTGGVYEQYF.

This clonotype was counted at least ten times. The gene calls are TRBV20-1 and TRBJ2-1; TRBD1 is a possible D gene (5 bases). V was trimmed by 6 bases and J by 5 bases, leaving 20 bases between them. Germline loops: CDR1 DFQATT, CDR2 SNEGSKA (reference sequence). The length of the CDR3 is 15 residues. The CDR3 nucleotides read TGCAGTGCCCGAGGAGTTGCAGGGTTCCACAATGAGCAGTTCTTC. As protein: CSARGVAGFHNEQFF.

This clonotype was counted once. Without the conserved terminal phenylalanine or tryptophan, this CDR3 likely stems from a read error. The rearrangement links TRBV11-2 to TRBJ1-6; D remains ambiguous. CDR1 and CDR2 from the germline V gene are SGHAT and FQNNGV. Trimming left V 2 bases short and J 8 bases short, with 10 bases between. This CDR3 is built from 14 residues. In nucleotides, the CDR3 is TGTGCCAGCAGCTTAACCGTTTATGATTCACCCCTCCACATT. This translates into CASSLTVYDSPLHI.

Concerning this clonotype: The junction differs from germline at one of its ends, possibly a read error. The chain carries TRBV20-1 and TRBJ2-2; the match to TRBD2 covers 8 bases. The germline CDR1 and CDR2 sequences are DFQATT and SNEGSKA (reference sequence). The CDR3 extends over 14 amino acids. This CDR3 reads CNASGRDNIGELFF. The CDR3 bases are TGCAATGCTAGCGGGCGGGATAACATCGGGGAGCTGTTTTTT.

This clonotype was seen ten or more times. The genes are TRBV20-1 and TRBJ2-5, with a tentative D call TRBD1 (7 bases). The V and J ends lost 3 bases and 5 bases respectively, with 19 bases between them. CDR1 and CDR2 from the germline V gene are DFQATT and SNEGSKA (reference sequence). The CDR3 loop spans 15 amino acids. The CDR3 loop is CSASVGQEGVETQYF. DNA for the CDR3: TGCAGTGCTAGTGTCGGACAGGAGGGAGTGGAGACCCAGTACTTC.